This TCR beta chain was found in a study of shared clonotypes between healthy human individuals. Generated by immunoSEQ multiplex PCR, the TCRdb table keeps only in-frame clones and is missing some. The sample carries about 2.3 million clones, more than 85% recorded once. CD45RA-negative memory and CD45RA+ naive subsets were split from the CD4+ cells. This clone was recorded only once. Its antigen is unknown. Findings and limits, study-wide: The study generally estimated greater richness for naive than memory subsets.

Germline CDR1 WSHSY, CDR2 SAAADI. There are 15 residues in the CDR3. V lost 0 bases and J lost 2, with 10 bases in between. This TCR was recovered from a man aged 18 to 30 in good health. Some clones in this sample may be carry-over from other donors' samples. This sequence joins TRBV10-2 and TRBJ1-2; D unclear. The sample comprised naive CD4+ T cells from PBMCs. Regarding subset: CD45RA+ positively selected. For the CDR3, the DNA is TGCGCCAGCAGTGAGTCGAGGTGGCAAAACTATGGCTACACCTTC. Residues: CASSESRWQNYGYTF.